These T cell receptor beta chains were read from a single sample in a study of metastatic and nonmetastatic thyroid tumors. TCRdb re-called clones from the PCR reads using MiXCR. Here the sample spans roughly 34,000 clones, 21% being singletons. What was sequenced was tumor tissue. These receptors were collected from a male donor with papillary thyroid cancer or a benign thyroid nodule (not recorded which). Some clones in this sample may be carry-over from other donors' samples. Each CDR3 is given with its conserved first and last residue. The order of the fields is D gene, clone size, V gene, J gene, CDR3 DNA, CDR3 protein. A D gene is named only where the DNA matches it firmly. Where a row states a size, it is once, few, many or the class of an expanded clone; other rows omit it.

d_call: TRBD1; clone_size: many; v_call: TRBV4-3; j_call: TRBJ2-1; cdr3_nt: TGCGCCAGCAGCTTGCGGCCGGGACAGTACAATGAGCAGTTCTTC; cdr3_aa: CASSLRPGQYNEQFF
d_call: TRBD1; clone_size: many; v_call: TRBV9; j_call: TRBJ1-4; cdr3_nt: TGTGCCAGCAGCCCGAGACAGGGGACGAATGAAAAACTGTTTTTT; cdr3_aa: CASSPRQGTNEKLFF
d_call: NA; clone_size: many; v_call: TRBV15; j_call: TRBJ2-5; cdr3_nt: TGTGCCACCAGCAGATTCCAAGAGACCCAGTACTTC; cdr3_aa: CATSRFQETQYF
d_call: TRBD1; clone_size: many; v_call: TRBV27; j_call: TRBJ2-2; cdr3_nt: TGTGCCACCAGACAGGGGGGGAGCACCGGGGAGCTGTTTTTT; cdr3_aa: CATRQGGSTGELFF
d_call: NA; clone_size: many; v_call: TRBV20-1; j_call: TRBJ2-3; cdr3_nt: TGCAGTGCTAGACCCTCCACAGATACGCAGTATTTT; cdr3_aa: CSARPSTDTQYF
d_call: NA; clone_size: NA; v_call: TRBV20-1; j_call: TRBJ2-7; cdr3_nt: TGCAGTGCTAAGGGGCAGGGGGGCTCCTACGAGCAGTACTTC; cdr3_aa: CSAKGQGGSYEQYF
d_call: NA; clone_size: few; v_call: TRBV20-1; j_call: TRBJ2-7; cdr3_nt: TGCAGTGCTAGTATGGGCAGGCGGGGAGAGCAGTACTTC; cdr3_aa: CSASMGRRGEQYF
d_call: NA; clone_size: medium-sized; v_call: TRBV6-1; j_call: TRBJ2-7; cdr3_nt: TGTGCCAGCAGCGCCGCTCTCATCGGGTCTATTACCTACGAGCAGTACTTC; cdr3_aa: CASSAALIGSITYEQYF
d_call: NA; clone_size: few; v_call: TRBV11-1; j_call: TRBJ1-2; cdr3_nt: TGTGCCAGCAGCTTTGGCCGGGAACTCTATGGCTACACCTTC; cdr3_aa: CASSFGRELYGYTF
d_call: NA; clone_size: NA; v_call: TRBV5-1; j_call: TRBJ2-1; cdr3_nt: TGCGCCAGCAGCCAGGTACTGTTAAATGAAGGACAGTTCTTC; cdr3_aa: CASSQVLLNEGQFF
d_call: TRBD2; clone_size: NA; v_call: TRBV24-1; j_call: TRBJ2-5; cdr3_nt: TGTGCCACCAGTTGGGCGGGGGATATCGGTACGGAGACCCAGTACTTC; cdr3_aa: CATSWAGDIGTETQYF
d_call: TRBD2; clone_size: many; v_call: TRBV20-1; j_call: TRBJ2-5; cdr3_nt: TGCAGTGCAATTGGGACTAGCGCCGAAGAGACCCAGTACTTC; cdr3_aa: CSAIGTSAEETQYF
d_call: NA; clone_size: many; v_call: TRBV19; j_call: TRBJ1-3; cdr3_nt: TGTGCCAGTAGTATTCGTATACGGGGGCAAGTCTCTGGAAACACCATATATTTT; cdr3_aa: CASSIRIRGQVSGNTIYF
d_call: NA; clone_size: NA; v_call: TRBV7-2; j_call: TRBJ2-3; cdr3_nt: TGTGCCAGCAGCCTACTATTCATAGATACTCAGTATTTT; cdr3_aa: CASSLLFIDTQYF
d_call: NA; clone_size: many; v_call: TRBV6-1; j_call: TRBJ1-4; cdr3_nt: TGTGCCAGCAGTGTAAACACCAATGAAAAACTGTTTTTT; cdr3_aa: CASSVNTNEKLFF
d_call: TRBD1; clone_size: many; v_call: TRBV4-2; j_call: TRBJ1-5; cdr3_nt: TGTGCCAGCAGCCCGGGGACAGGGCGGTCTGATCAGCCCCAGCATTTT; cdr3_aa: CASSPGTGRSDQPQHF